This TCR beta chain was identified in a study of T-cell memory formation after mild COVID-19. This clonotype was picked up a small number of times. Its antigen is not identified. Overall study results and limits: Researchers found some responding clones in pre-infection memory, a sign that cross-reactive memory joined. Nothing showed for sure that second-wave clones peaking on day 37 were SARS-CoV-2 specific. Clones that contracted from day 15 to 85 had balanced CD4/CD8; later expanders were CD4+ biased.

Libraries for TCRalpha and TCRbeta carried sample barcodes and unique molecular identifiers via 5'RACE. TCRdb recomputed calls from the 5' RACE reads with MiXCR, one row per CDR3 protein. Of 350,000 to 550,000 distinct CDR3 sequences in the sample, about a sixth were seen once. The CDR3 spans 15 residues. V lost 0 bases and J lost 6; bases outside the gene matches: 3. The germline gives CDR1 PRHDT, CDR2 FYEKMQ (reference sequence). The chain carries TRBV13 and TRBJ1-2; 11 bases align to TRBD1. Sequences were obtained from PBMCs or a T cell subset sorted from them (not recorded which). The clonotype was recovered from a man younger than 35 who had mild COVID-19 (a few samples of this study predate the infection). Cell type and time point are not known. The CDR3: CASSLGGGQGDGYTF. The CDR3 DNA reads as TGTGCCAGCAGCTTAGGCGGGGGACAGGGGGATGGCTACACCTTC.